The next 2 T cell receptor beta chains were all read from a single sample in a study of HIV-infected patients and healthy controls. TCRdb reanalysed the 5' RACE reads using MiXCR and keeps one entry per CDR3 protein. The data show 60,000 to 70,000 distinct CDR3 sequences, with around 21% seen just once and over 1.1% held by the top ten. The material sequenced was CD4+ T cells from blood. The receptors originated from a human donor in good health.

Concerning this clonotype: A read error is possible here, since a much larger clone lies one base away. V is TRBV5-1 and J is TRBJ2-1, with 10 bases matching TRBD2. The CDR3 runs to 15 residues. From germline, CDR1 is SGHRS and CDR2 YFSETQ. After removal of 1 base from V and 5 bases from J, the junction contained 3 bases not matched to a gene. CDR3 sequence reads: CASSLSLAGDNEQFF. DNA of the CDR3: TGCGCCAGCAGCTTGAGTCTAGCGGGGGACAATGAGCAGTTCTTC.

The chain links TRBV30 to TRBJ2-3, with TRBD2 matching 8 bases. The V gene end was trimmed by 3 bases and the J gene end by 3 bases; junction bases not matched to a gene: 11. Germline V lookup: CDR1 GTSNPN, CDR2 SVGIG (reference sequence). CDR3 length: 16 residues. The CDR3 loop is CAWRETRTSSTDTQYF. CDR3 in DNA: TGTGCCTGGAGGGAAACGCGGACTAGCAGTACAGATACGCAGTATTTT.